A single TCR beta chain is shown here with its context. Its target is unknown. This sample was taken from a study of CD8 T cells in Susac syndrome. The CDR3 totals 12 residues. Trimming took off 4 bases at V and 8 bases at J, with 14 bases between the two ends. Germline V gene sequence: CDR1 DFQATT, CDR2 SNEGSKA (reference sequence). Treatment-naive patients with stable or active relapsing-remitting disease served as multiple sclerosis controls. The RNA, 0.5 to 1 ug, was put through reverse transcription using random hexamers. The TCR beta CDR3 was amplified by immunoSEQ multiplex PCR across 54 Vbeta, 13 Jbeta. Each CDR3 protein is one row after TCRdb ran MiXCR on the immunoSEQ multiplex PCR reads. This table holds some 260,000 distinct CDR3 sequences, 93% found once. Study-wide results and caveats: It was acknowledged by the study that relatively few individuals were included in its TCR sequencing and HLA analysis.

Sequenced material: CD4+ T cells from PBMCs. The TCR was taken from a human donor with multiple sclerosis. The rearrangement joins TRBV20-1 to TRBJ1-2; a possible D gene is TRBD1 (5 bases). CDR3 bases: TGCAGTGCTAAGAACGCGCGGGACGGCTACACCTTC. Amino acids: CSAKNARDGYTF.